The 29 T cell receptor beta chains presented below share a single source sample, sequenced in a study of blood T cells in healthy people across ages. The second PCR ran roughly 6 to 12 cycles with a sample-barcoded 5' primer and J-beta primers. TCRdb passed the 5' RACE reads through MiXCR, listing each CDR3 protein once. This sample has 1.5 million to 2 million distinct CDR3 sequences, with over 25% found just once. The sequenced sample was blood. The receptors stem from a woman under 40 in good health.

This clonotype was recorded a few times. This chain links TRBV7-3 with TRBJ2-3; D may be TRBD2 (7 bases). The CDR3 is made up of 15 amino acids. Deletions cut 6 bases from V and 1 base from J, with 14 bases between. Germline CDR1 is SGHTA and CDR2 is FQGTGA. The CDR3 protein is CASRLGGRRTDTQYF. The CDR3 DNA is TGTGCCAGCAGGCTCGGGGGGCGCCGCACAGATACGCAGTATTTT.

The chain uses TRBV5-6 and TRBJ2-5, with D possibly TRBD1 on 5 matching bases. The ends were cut back, 3 bases at V and 0 bases at J, with 12 bases in the middle. Germline CDR1 is SGHDT and CDR2 is YYEEEE. The CDR3 consists of 15 residues. CDR3 protein: CASSYLDRNQETQYF. DNA for the CDR3: TGTGCCAGCAGCTACCTCGACAGAAACCAAGAGACCCAGTACTTC. Full variable domain (remainder filled in from reference TRBV5-6 and TRBJ2-5): DAGVTQSPTHLIKTRGQQVTLRCSPKSGHDTVSWYQQALGQGPQFIFQYYEEEERQRGNFPDRFSGHQFPNYSSELNVNALLLGDSALYLCASSYLDRNQETQYFGPGTRLLVL.

This clonotype was seen a handful of times. This chain links TRBV9 with TRBJ1-6; 9 bases match TRBD1. The CDR3 length is 15 residues. In germline, CDR1 is SGDLS, CDR2 YYNGEE. The J segment lost 8 bases and the V segment lost 4 bases, leaving 7 bases of the junction unmatched. CDR3 bases: TGTGCCAGCAGCATACGACAGGGGGGTGATTCACCCCTCCACTTT. As protein: CASSIRQGGDSPLHF.

Of note for this clonotype: A read error may be the cause here, since a much bigger clone is one base away. The chain links TRBV27 to TRBJ2-7; 8 bases fit TRBD1. The J call is doubtful: the DNA matches TRBJ2-4 better. CDR1 and CDR2 (germline): MNHEY, SMNVEV (reference sequence). The CDR3 covers 14 residues. The CDR3: CASSRSGGVNIQYF. CDR3 in DNA: TGTGCCAGCAGTCGATCAGGGGGCGTAAACATTCAGTACTTC.

This clonotype was counted at least ten times. This chain connects TRBV7-9 to TRBJ1-2; a possible D gene is TRBD1 (6 bases). Germline CDR1 and CDR2: SEHNR and FQNEAQ (reference sequence). V shed 1 base and J shed 6 bases, with 12 bases lying between them. The CDR3 loop spans 14 amino acids. The CDR3 nucleotides read TGTGCCAGCAGCTTAGGCATTCGGGACAATGGCTACACCTTC. Protein sequence: CASSLGIRDNGYTF.

This clonotype appeared a few times. The gene calls are TRBV7-9 and TRBJ2-7; D call uncertain. The V end lost 5 bases, the J end lost 4 bases, and 12 bases lay between the germline ends. This CDR3 spans 13 amino acids. Germline CDR1 SEHNR, CDR2 FQNEAQ (reference sequence). The DNA of the CDR3 is TGTGCCAGCAGCGTTGACATGGAGTACGAGCAGTACTTC. Amino acids: CASSVDMEYEQYF.

This clonotype appeared once. The chain has TRBV6-4 and TRBJ2-1, with TRBD2 matching 10 bases. Germline CDR1 and CDR2: MRHNA and SNTAGT. This CDR3 contains 16 residues. V shed 8 bases, J shed 0 bases, and the junction held 7 bases outside the gene matches. The CDR3 sequence is CASGTSGASSYNEQFF. CDR3 nucleotides: TGTGCCAGCGGTACTAGCGGGGCTAGCTCCTACAATGAGCAGTTCTTC.

The chain carries TRBV4-2 and TRBJ1-2; 11 nucleotides line up with TRBD1. This CDR3 is built from 19 residues. V lost 1 base, J lost 0 bases, and 10 bases stayed unmatched. Germline V gene lookup returns CDR1 LGHNA and CDR2 YNFKEQ. The CDR3: CASSQGSGQGAVANYGYTF. The CDR3 nucleotides read TGTGCCAGCAGCCAAGGATCAGGACAGGGGGCTGTAGCTAACTATGGCTACACCTTC.

This clonotype was counted only a few times. The rearrangement links TRBV10-3 to TRBJ1-5, with D perhaps matching TRBD1 (6 bases). This CDR3 contains 13 residues. The V end was cut by 10 bases, the J end by 4 bases, with 14 bases between. Germline V gives CDR1 ENHRY, CDR2 SYGVKD. CDR3: CATTDSLNQPQHF. In DNA, the CDR3 is TGTGCCACTACGGACAGCCTAAATCAGCCCCAGCATTTT.

This clonotype was detected many times. V usage is TRBV20-1 and J usage is TRBJ2-3, with a weak D call TRBD1 (6 bases). Per germline, CDR1 DFQATT and CDR2 SNEGSKA (reference sequence). The CDR3 has 12 residues. With 6 bases removed from V and 5 bases from J, the gap between germline ends came to 12 bases. CDR3 bases: TGCAGTGCGCCCCCACAGGGAGATACGCAGTATTTT. It codes for CSAPPQGDTQYF.

This sequence joins TRBV6-5 and TRBJ2-7; the D gene could be TRBD1 or TRBD2 (5 bases each). From germline, CDR1 is MNHEY and CDR2 SVGAGI. This CDR3 contains 16 residues. Trimming shortened V by 5 bases and J by 2 bases, and 19 bases separated the two germline ends. The CDR3 spells CASSRNGIVRAYEQYF. In nucleotides, the CDR3 is TGTGCCAGCAGTCGTAACGGGATTGTCAGGGCCTACGAGCAGTACTTC.

This clonotype was counted only a few times. The genes are TRBV9 and TRBJ2-3; D uncertain. Deletions cut 0 bases from V and 0 bases from J, with 8 bases between. The CDR3 extends over 15 amino acids. The V gene's germline CDR1 is SGDLS and CDR2 YYNGEE. The CDR3 loop reads CASSVDPESTDTQYF. The CDR3 DNA sequence: TGTGCCAGCAGCGTAGACCCAGAAAGCACAGATACGCAGTATTTT.

Concerning this clonotype itself: Possible read error: a much larger clone is one base away. The rearrangement joins TRBV7-9 to TRBJ2-1; TRBD2 matches 10 bases. V was clipped by 4 bases and J by 13 bases; unmatched bases: 13. The V gene's germline CDR1 is SEHNR and CDR2 FQNEAQ (reference sequence). The CDR3 has 15 amino acids. In DNA form, the CDR3 reads TGTGCCAGCAGCTCGATAGCGGGAGGACGGGAGACCCAGTTCTTC. It is translated as CASSSIAGGRETQFF.

With respect to this clonotype: A much larger clone lies a single base off, so this may be a read error. The chain is built from TRBV6-5 and TRBJ1-2; 8 bases fit TRBD1. The CDR3 is 14 residues long. Germline V CDR1 and CDR2: MNHEY, SVGAGI. The junction had 3 bases not matched to a gene; V was cut back by 2 bases and J by 4 bases. The CDR3 is CASSYNRGSYGYTF. The CDR3 DNA follows: TGTGCCAGCAGTTACAACAGGGGGAGCTATGGCTACACCTTC.

This clonotype has a count of ten or more. The gene calls are TRBV29-1 and TRBJ2-5, with D tentatively TRBD1 (5 bases). This CDR3 has 12 residues. Germline CDR1 SQVTM, CDR2 ANQGSEA. V lost 7 bases and J 4 bases, leaving 13 bases between the germline ends. CDR3 coding DNA: TGCAGCGAAACCACAGGCCCAGAGACCCAGTACTTC. Translating it yields CSETTGPETQYF.

For this clonotype: A single base separates this from a much larger clone, so it may be a read error. The rearrangement uses TRBV2 and TRBJ2-1; 7 bases fit TRBD2. The V gene end was trimmed by 8 bases and the J gene end by 10 bases; junction bases not matched to a gene: 5. CDR3 length: 11 amino acids. Germline V gene sequence: CDR1 SNHLY, CDR2 FYNNEI. CDR3 sequence reads: CASGRVDEQFF. In DNA form, the CDR3 reads TGTGCCAGCGGGAGGGTCGACGAGCAGTTCTTC.

This clonotype occurred a few times. This chain uses TRBV20-1 with TRBJ2-7; 13 bases are shared with TRBD2. Germline values: CDR1 DFQATT, CDR2 SNEGSKA (reference sequence). Trimming at V came to 5 bases and at J to 1 base, leaving 2 bases not matched to a gene. The CDR3 has 14 amino acids. The CDR3 sequence: CSAGLAGVSYEQYF. DNA of the CDR3: TGCAGTGCTGGACTAGCGGGAGTGTCCTACGAGCAGTACTTC.

This clonotype was seen a few times. The chain employs TRBV5-4 and TRBJ1-2; D gene uncertain. Between the trimmed V and J ends, which lost 4 bases and 3 bases, there was a span of 16 bases. Germline CDR1 and CDR2: SGHNT and YYREEE (reference sequence). This CDR3 comprises 15 residues. The CDR3 sequence: CASSREQPEYYGYTF. CDR3 nucleotide sequence: TGTGCCAGCAGCCGGGAGCAGCCAGAATACTATGGCTACACCTTC.

This chain links TRBV3-1 with TRBJ2-7; 8 nucleotides line up with TRBD2. Germline V gene sequence: CDR1 LGHDT, CDR2 YNNKEL (reference sequence). Losses at the gene ends were 4 bases for V and 6 bases for J; bases not matched to a gene: 5. CDR3 length equals 13 residues. CDR3 sequence reads: CASSRGTSSEQYF. As DNA, the CDR3 is TGTGCCAGCAGCCGAGGGACTAGTAGCGAGCAGTACTTC.

This clonotype appeared a single time. The J gene is TRBJ1-3, the V gene TRBV28; the D is unclear. Trimming removed 3 bases at V and 0 bases at J, with 3 bases between. The CDR3 covers 13 residues. Germline V gene sequence: CDR1 MDHEN, CDR2 SYDVKM. CDR3 in DNA: TGTGCCAGCAGTTTCTCCTCTGGAAACACCATATATTTT. Encoded protein: CASSFSSGNTIYF.

This clonotype was detected ten times or more. This chain joins TRBV10-2 and TRBJ2-5, with D tentatively TRBD1 or TRBD2 (5 bases each). Trimming took 8 bases from V and 3 from J, leaving 16 bases between them. This CDR3 is 14 amino acids long. Germline V gene lookup returns CDR1 WSHSY and CDR2 SAAADI. The CDR3 region is CASGARAFEETQYF. As DNA, the CDR3 is TGCGCCAGCGGGGCGCGGGCGTTCGAAGAGACCCAGTACTTC.

The sample holds many counts of this clonotype. This chain joins TRBV10-3 and TRBJ2-7; tentatively, D is TRBD2 (5 bases). CDR3 size: 15 residues. Germline CDR1 ENHRY, CDR2 SYGVKD. Trimming removed 0 bases from V and 2 bases from J, with 11 bases in between. CDR3 sequence (DNA): TGTGCCATCAGTGAGTCGGACTGGAAAGCCTACGAGCAGTACTTC. Its translation is CAISESDWKAYEQYF.

This clonotype turned up a few times. The gene calls are TRBV5-1 and TRBJ2-7; possible D gene TRBD2, 6 bases. Trimming took 1 base from V and 2 from J, leaving 13 bases between them. CDR3 length equals 15 residues. Germline V gene sequence: CDR1 SGHRS, CDR2 YFSETQ. CDR3 sequence reads: CASSLIPGLAYEQYF. DNA of the CDR3: TGCGCCAGCAGCTTGATACCGGGACTGGCCTACGAGCAGTACTTC. Complete variable domain (other parts from reference TRBV5-1 and TRBJ2-7): KAGVTQTPRYLIKTRGQQVTLSCSPISGHRSVSWYQQTPGQGLQFLFEYFSETQRNKGNFPGRFSGRQFSNSRSEMNVSTLELGDSALYLCASSLIPGLAYEQYFGPGTRLTVT.

V usage is TRBV20-1 and J usage is TRBJ2-3, with 16 bases identical to TRBD2. Looked up from germline, CDR1 is DFQATT and CDR2 is SNEGSKA (reference sequence). The V gene end was trimmed by 6 bases and the J gene end by 0 bases; junction bases not matched to a gene: 9. This CDR3 has 18 amino acids. DNA for the CDR3: TGCAGTGCCCCGGGACTAGCGGGGGGGTCTACTAGCACAGATACGCAGTATTTT. Protein sequence: CSAPGLAGGSTSTDTQYF.

This clonotype was seen repeatedly, ten times or more. The chain joins TRBV12-3 or TRBV12-4 to TRBJ2-1; TRBD2 matches at 16 bases. The trim removed 5 bases at V and 3 bases at J, leaving 13 bases unmatched. The CDR3 spans 20 residues. In DNA, the CDR3 is TGTGCCAGCAGTCGGTCACTTGGGACTAGCGGGAGGGCCGGCTACAATGAGCAGTTCTTC. It is translated as CASSRSLGTSGRAGYNEQFF.

The chain carries TRBV5-1 and TRBJ2-7, with a possible D match to TRBD1 (5 bases). This CDR3 has 15 residues. Germline loops: CDR1 SGHRS, CDR2 YFSETQ. V gave up 0 bases and J gave up 2 bases, with 12 bases separating them. In nucleotides, the CDR3 is TGCGCCAGCAGCTTGGTGACAGATCTGACCTACGAGCAGTACTTC. Its protein product is CASSLVTDLTYEQYF.

The V and J genes are TRBV11-2 and TRBJ2-5, with 7 positions matching TRBD2. Germline CDR1 reads SGHAT; CDR2 reads FQNNGV. The trim removed 3 bases at V and 2 bases at J, leaving 6 bases unmatched. This CDR3 region has 15 residues. The CDR3 DNA is TGTGCCAGCAGCTTGGGCTGGGGGGGTCAAGAGACCCAGTACTTC. It specifies CASSLGWGGQETQYF.

The V gene is TRBV21-1, the J gene TRBJ2-7. TRBV21-1 counts as a pseudogene. The CDR3 loop spans 16 amino acids. The CDR3 sequence is CASSINGRPSSYEQYF. In DNA form, the CDR3 reads TGTGCCAGCTCAATCAATGGCAGACCGAGCTCCTACGAGCAGTACTTC.

Details on this clonotype: A read error is possible here, since a much larger clone lies one base away. The chain has TRBV10-3 and TRBJ2-1; TRBD2 matches 8 bases. This CDR3 spans 13 amino acids. CDR1 is ENHRY and CDR2 is SYGVKD in the germline V gene. V dropped 10 bases and J dropped 10; count of bases not matched to a gene: 12. The CDR3 loop is CATGIAGFYEQFF. DNA for the CDR3: TGTGCCACCGGGATAGCGGGGTTCTACGAGCAGTTCTTC.